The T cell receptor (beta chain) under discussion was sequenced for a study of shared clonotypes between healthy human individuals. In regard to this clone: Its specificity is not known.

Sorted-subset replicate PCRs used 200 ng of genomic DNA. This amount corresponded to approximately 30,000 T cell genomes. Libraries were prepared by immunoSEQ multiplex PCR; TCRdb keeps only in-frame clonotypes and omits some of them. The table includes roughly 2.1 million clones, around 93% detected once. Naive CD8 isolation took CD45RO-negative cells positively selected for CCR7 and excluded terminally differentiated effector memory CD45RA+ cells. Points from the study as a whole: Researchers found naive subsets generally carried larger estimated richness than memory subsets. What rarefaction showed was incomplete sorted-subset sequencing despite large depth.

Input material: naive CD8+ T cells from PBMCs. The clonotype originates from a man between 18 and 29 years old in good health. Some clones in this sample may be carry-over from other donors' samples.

CDR3 protein: CASSSGTSPHNEQFF. For the CDR3, the DNA is TGCGCCAGCAGCTCCGGGACTAGCCCCCACAATGAGCAGTTCTTC. The chain uses TRBV4-3 and TRBJ2-1; 9 nucleotides agree with TRBD2. The CDR3 spans 15 residues. CDR1 LGHNA and CDR2 YSLEER come from the germline V gene. The V segment lost 5 bases and the J segment 5 bases; nucleotides outside the gene matches: 7.